These 25 T cell receptor beta chains share one sample of origin, sequenced in a study of beta chain features in type 1 diabetes. Sequenced material consisted of expressed TCRB transcripts (all of the isolated RNA was reverse transcribed). Sequencing used immunoSEQ multiplex PCR; TCRdb keeps in-frame clones, though not all of them. The sample comprises around 280,000 clones, about 8.5% of which are singletons, and over 0.8% rests with the top ten. The specimen sequenced was central memory CD4+ T cells from blood. Every receptor here comes from a woman younger than 30 in good health.

The gene calls are TRBV19 and TRBJ2-1; D possibly corresponds to TRBD1 (7 bases). The CDR3 has 16 amino acids. Germline assignment: CDR1 LNHDA and CDR2 SQIVND (reference sequence). The V end lost 9 bases, the J end lost 4 bases, and 22 bases lay between the germline ends. The CDR3 loop is CASDSGWDSQYNEQFF. The CDR3 DNA reads as TGTGCCAGCGACAGCGGGTGGGACAGTCAGTACAATGAGCAGTTCTTC.

The rearrangement uses TRBV25-1 and TRBJ2-3, with 7 bases aligning to TRBD1. V lost 5 bases, J lost 5 bases, and 10 bases stayed unmatched. The CDR3 totals 15 residues. Germline values: CDR1 MGHDK, CDR2 SYGVNS. CDR3 DNA sequence: TGTGCCAGCAGTCCCACAGGGGTGTTGAGAGATACGCAGTATTTT. Its translation: CASSPTGVLRDTQYF.

The rearrangement uses TRBV5-1 and TRBJ2-4; D perhaps matches TRBD1 (6 bases). V was pared by 7 bases and J by 10 bases, with 18 bases between. Germline CDR1 is SGHRS and CDR2 is YFSETQ. CDR3 length: 13 residues. The CDR3: CASGPRNREIQYF. CDR3 coding DNA: TGCGCCAGCGGCCCTCGCAACAGGGAGATTCAGTACTTC.

As for this clone: This CDR3 is also generated by other DNA sequences in the sample. The chain couples TRBV5-1 to TRBJ2-5; TRBD1 or TRBD2 may be the D gene (6 bases each). The germline V gene encodes CDR1 SGHRS and CDR2 YFSETQ. The CDR3 has 13 amino acids. V was pared by 4 bases and J by 2 bases, with 9 bases between. CDR3 loop: CASSRGVQETQYF. CDR3 coding DNA: TGCGCCAGCAGCAGGGGGGTACAAGAGACCCAGTACTTC.

This clone was found many times. This chain uses TRBV19 with TRBJ1-2; 10 nucleotides match TRBD1. The CDR3 sequence is 13 residues long. V trimming: 4 bases; J trimming: 6 bases; junction bases outside the gene matches: 2. Germline V gene data show CDR1 as LNHDA and CDR2 as SQIVND (reference sequence). The CDR3: CASSTTGGDGYTF. The CDR3 bases are TGTGCCAGTAGTACGACAGGGGGCGATGGCTACACCTTC.

The chain is built from TRBV28 and TRBJ1-1; D is possibly TRBD1 (6 bases). Trimming left V 4 bases short and J 5 bases short, with 17 bases between. The CDR3 runs to 15 residues. In germline, CDR1 is MDHEN, CDR2 SYDVKM. Written as DNA, the CDR3 is TGTGCCAGCAGTTCCCCCCGGGGGGCTGGTACTGAAGCTTTCTTT. As protein: CASSSPRGAGTEAFF.

This clone was seen more than once but under ten times. The chain is built from TRBV30 and TRBJ2-5; 7 bases fit TRBD1. The V gene end was trimmed by 0 bases and the J gene end by 5 bases; junction bases not matched to a gene: 6. Germline lookup yields CDR1 GTSNPN and CDR2 SVGIG (reference sequence). The CDR3 runs to 14 residues. CDR3 sequence reads: CAWSVRGGMETQYF. The CDR3 region has the DNA TGTGCCTGGAGTGTCAGAGGGGGCATGGAGACCCAGTACTTC.

This clone was counted only a few times. The chain recombines TRBV5-1 with TRBJ2-1; D unresolved. Between the trimmed V and J ends, which lost 4 bases and 8 bases, there was a span of 16 bases. Germline V lookup: CDR1 SGHRS, CDR2 YFSETQ. This CDR3 has 14 residues. Here the CDR3 DNA reads TGCGCCAGCAGCCCCGGACCCGCTTTTGATGAGCAGTTCTTC. It yields the protein CASSPGPAFDEQFF.

The chain employs TRBV30 and TRBJ2-5; either TRBD1 or TRBD2 may supply D (6 bases each). Germline V gene sequence: CDR1 GTSNPN, CDR2 SVGIG (reference sequence). The V gene lost 4 bases and the J gene lost 5 bases, with 20 bases spanning the gap. The CDR3 is 15 residues long. Here the CDR3 reads CAWNGAGHLGETQYF. The CDR3 DNA follows: TGTGCCTGGAATGGGGCGGGACACCTAGGGGAGACCCAGTACTTC.

This clone was detected ten times or more. The chain uses TRBV14 and TRBJ2-1; D is uncertain. V lost 0 bases and J 10 bases, leaving 7 bases between the germline ends. Per germline, CDR1 SGHDN and CDR2 FVKESK. The CDR3 spans 12 residues. The CDR3 spells CASSQDSLEQFF. As DNA, the CDR3 is TGTGCCAGCAGCCAAGATTCGCTAGAGCAGTTCTTC.

This clone has only a few counts. The chain recombines TRBV7-2 with TRBJ2-1, with 8 bases matching TRBD2. Germline V lookup: CDR1 SGHTA, CDR2 FQGNSA. CDR3 size: 16 residues. After removal of 4 bases from V and 4 bases from J, the junction contained 9 bases not matched to a gene. CDR3 sequence reads: CASSWRWSGGYNEQFF. DNA for the CDR3: TGTGCCAGCAGCTGGCGATGGAGCGGGGGATACAATGAGCAGTTCTTC.

The rearrangement joins TRBV28 to TRBJ1-6; maybe TRBD1 (5 bases). CDR1 is MDHEN, CDR2 SYDVKM, per germline. The CDR3 runs 15 residues. The V end lost 8 bases, the J end lost 2 bases, and 13 bases lay between the germline ends. The CDR3 sequence: CASRTQFAYNSPLHF. In DNA, the CDR3 is TGTGCCAGCCGGACACAGTTCGCCTATAATTCACCCCTCCACTTT. Combining the CDR3 with reference TRBV28 and TRBJ1-6 gives the whole variable domain DVKVTQSSRYLVKRTGEKVFLECVQDMDHENMFWYRQDPGLGLRLIYFSYDVKMKEKGDIPEGYSVSREKKERFSLILESASTNQTSMYLCASRTQFAYNSPLHFGNGTRLTVT.

The chain is built from TRBV6-6 and TRBJ2-1; 7 nucleotides agree with TRBD1. V dropped 5 bases and J dropped 6; count of bases not matched to a gene: 7. This CDR3 spans 14 amino acids. The germline V gene has CDR1 MNHNY and CDR2 SVGAGI (reference sequence). The CDR3 DNA reads TGTGCCAGCAGTAGTTACAGGGGCAGCAATGAGCAGTTCTTC. Its protein product is CASSSYRGSNEQFF.

This clone was recorded a few times. This chain links TRBV28 with TRBJ2-7; D unresolved. Germline V gives CDR1 MDHEN, CDR2 SYDVKM. This CDR3 contains 13 residues. V lost 5 bases and J 5 bases, leaving 13 bases between the germline ends. In DNA, the CDR3 is TGTGCCAGCAGTGTCTCCGGGCGGCACGAGCAGTACGTC. Its protein product is CASSVSGRHEQYV.

The chain couples TRBV18 to TRBJ2-3, with a possible D match to TRBD2 (6 bases). The CDR3 is made up of 15 amino acids. The V gene lost 6 bases and the J gene lost 1 base, with 14 bases spanning the gap. The germline V gene has CDR1 KGHSH and CDR2 LQKENI. CDR3 protein: CASSPWLARTDTQYF. CDR3 bases: TGTGCCAGCTCTCCTTGGCTAGCGCGCACAGATACGCAGTATTTT.

Points on this clone: Other DNA sequences from this sample encode an identical CDR3 as well. The V gene is TRBV6-5, the J gene TRBJ1-2; 7 bases are shared with TRBD1. CDR1 is MNHEY, CDR2 SVGAGI, per germline. This CDR3 comprises 12 residues. V lost 6 bases to trimming and J lost 3 bases; unmatched junction nucleotides: 1. The CDR3 region is CASSGTDYGYTF. CDR3 DNA: TGTGCCAGCAGCGGGACAGACTATGGCTACACCTTC.

This clone has more than one count but fewer than ten. The V gene is TRBV19, the J gene TRBJ2-5, with 10 nucleotides matching TRBD1. This CDR3 contains 17 residues. Germline V gives CDR1 LNHDA, CDR2 SQIVND (reference sequence). The J segment lost 3 bases and the V segment lost 4 bases, leaving 11 bases of the junction unmatched. In DNA form, the CDR3 reads TGTGCCAGTAGTAGAGGCCTAAGCGGGACAGGGGAAGAGACCCAGTACTTC. Translating gives CASSRGLSGTGEETQYF.

The table lists this clone with many counts. This chain links TRBV4-3 with TRBJ2-7, with 9 bases matching TRBD2. Trimming took 3 bases from V and 2 from J; bases not matched to a gene: 8. The germline V gene encodes CDR1 LGHNA and CDR2 YSLEER. This CDR3 has 16 residues. The chain's CDR3 is CASSHLSGGPTYEQYF. The CDR3 DNA reads as TGCGCCAGCAGCCATCTTAGCGGGGGTCCTACCTACGAGCAGTACTTC.

This clone was seen many times. The rearrangement links TRBV7-9 to TRBJ2-2; D is ambiguous. The V end was cut by 5 bases, the J end by 1 base, with 14 bases between. In germline, CDR1 is SEHNR, CDR2 FQNEAQ (reference sequence). The CDR3 has 16 amino acids. The CDR3 DNA reads TGTGCCAGCAGCCCCGACGGAGTTTGGAACACCGGGGAGCTGTTTTTT. Encoded protein: CASSPDGVWNTGELFF.

This clone was seen a handful of times. The rearrangement uses TRBV4-1 and TRBJ2-3, with 13 positions matching TRBD2. Losses at the gene ends were 2 bases for V and 8 bases for J; bases not matched to a gene: 4. This CDR3 region has 15 residues. Per the germline V gene, CDR1 is MGHRA and CDR2 is YSYEKL. The DNA for the CDR3 is TGCGCCAGCAGCCAAACTAGCGGGAGGGAGGGTACGCAGTATTTT. Translation: CASSQTSGREGTQYF.

This clone was counted only a few times. The gene calls are TRBV7-2 and TRBJ2-3, with 10 bases matching TRBD2. The CDR3 totals 17 residues. Trimming removed 5 bases from V and 3 bases from J; junction bases left unmatched: 11. CDR1 is SGHTA and CDR2 is FQGNSA in the germline V gene. Here the CDR3 DNA reads TGTGCCAGCAGCCCAGTACTCCTAGCGGGAGTAACAGATACGCAGTATTTT. Translating gives CASSPVLLAGVTDTQYF.

Comments on this clone: A junction boundary mismatches the germline segment, possibly from a read error. The rearrangement joins TRBV7-2 to TRBJ2-7, with D tentatively TRBD1 (5 bases). The germline V gene has CDR1 SGHTA and CDR2 FQGNSA. This CDR3 is built from 14 residues. The CDR3 coding sequence is TGTGCCAGCAGCTTAAAGGGGCTTTCCTTCGAGCAGTACTTC. Protein sequence: CASSLKGLSFEQYF. The variable domain in full, with the rest retrieved from reference TRBV7-2 and TRBJ2-7, is GAGVSQSPSNKVTEKGKDVELRCDPISGHTALYWYRQSLGQGLEFLIYFQGNSAPDKSGLPSDRFSAERTGGSVSTLTIQRTQQEDSAVYLCASSLKGLSFEQYFGPGTRLTVT.

The rearrangement links TRBV28 to TRBJ2-7; D possibly corresponds to TRBD1 (5 bases). V dropped 3 bases and J dropped 6 bases, with 9 bases sitting between them. Germline V lookup: CDR1 MDHEN, CDR2 SYDVKM. CDR3 size: 12 residues. The CDR3 DNA sequence: TGTGCCAGCAGTTTTCTCAGGGCCGAGCAGTACTTC. Residues: CASSFLRAEQYF.

The J gene is TRBJ2-6, the V gene TRBV11-2; the D gene is possibly TRBD1 (5 bases). The ends were cut back, 4 bases at V and 4 bases at J, with 23 bases in the middle. Per the germline V gene, CDR1 is SGHAT and CDR2 is FQNNGV. This CDR3 region has 19 residues. CDR3 sequence reads: CASSSPPGKPPEGANVLTF. The CDR3 DNA reads TGTGCCAGCAGCTCCCCACCAGGGAAACCTCCTGAGGGGGCCAACGTCCTGACTTTC.

As regards this clone: This sample includes further DNA sequences coding for the same CDR3. The chain recombines TRBV9 with TRBJ2-5, with a weak D call TRBD2 (5 bases). The germline V and J ends were trimmed by 0 bases and 3 bases, with 9 bases remaining between them. CDR1 and CDR2 (germline): SGDLS, YYNGEE. The CDR3 extends over 14 amino acids. As DNA, the CDR3 is TGTGCCAGCAGCGTAGACCCCGGGGAAGAGACCCAGTACTTC. Its translation: CASSVDPGEETQYF.